The present TCR beta chain was sequenced within a study of control samples from healthy donors and cancer patients. Using immunoSEQ multiplex PCR, the repertoire was profiled, and TCRdb retains in-frame clones only, with some absent. The sample consists of 150,000 to 160,000 clones, about 94% of them appearing once. CDR3 size: 17 residues. Per germline, CDR1 SGHDT and CDR2 YYEEEE. V was shortened by 6 bases and J by 0 bases, with 21 bases between the two germline ends. V is TRBV5-6 and J is TRBJ1-2; a weak D match, TRBD1 (6 bases). The source of this sequence is a man aged 40-50 years in good health. The sequenced sample was blood. CDR3 sequence (DNA): TGTGCCAGCACCCCCGGGCCCTACGGGGGGCCTAACTATGGCTACACCTTC. Translation: CASTPGPYGGPNYGYTF.